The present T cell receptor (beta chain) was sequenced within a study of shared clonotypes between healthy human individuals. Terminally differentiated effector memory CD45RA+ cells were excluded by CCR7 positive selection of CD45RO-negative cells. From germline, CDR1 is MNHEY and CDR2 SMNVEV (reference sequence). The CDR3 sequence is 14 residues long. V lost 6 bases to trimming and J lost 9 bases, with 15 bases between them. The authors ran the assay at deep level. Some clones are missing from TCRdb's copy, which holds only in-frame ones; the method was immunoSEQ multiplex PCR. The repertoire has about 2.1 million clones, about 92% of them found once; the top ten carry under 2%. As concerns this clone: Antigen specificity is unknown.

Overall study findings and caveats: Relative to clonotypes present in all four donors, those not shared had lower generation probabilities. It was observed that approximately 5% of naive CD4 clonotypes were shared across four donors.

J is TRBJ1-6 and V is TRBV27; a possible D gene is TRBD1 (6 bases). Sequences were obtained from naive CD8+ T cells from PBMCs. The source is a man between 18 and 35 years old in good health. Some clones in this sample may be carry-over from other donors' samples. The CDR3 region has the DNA TGTGCCAGCAGGGGACACCCCGTTGGTTCACCCCTCCACTTT. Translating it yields CASRGHPVGSPLHF.